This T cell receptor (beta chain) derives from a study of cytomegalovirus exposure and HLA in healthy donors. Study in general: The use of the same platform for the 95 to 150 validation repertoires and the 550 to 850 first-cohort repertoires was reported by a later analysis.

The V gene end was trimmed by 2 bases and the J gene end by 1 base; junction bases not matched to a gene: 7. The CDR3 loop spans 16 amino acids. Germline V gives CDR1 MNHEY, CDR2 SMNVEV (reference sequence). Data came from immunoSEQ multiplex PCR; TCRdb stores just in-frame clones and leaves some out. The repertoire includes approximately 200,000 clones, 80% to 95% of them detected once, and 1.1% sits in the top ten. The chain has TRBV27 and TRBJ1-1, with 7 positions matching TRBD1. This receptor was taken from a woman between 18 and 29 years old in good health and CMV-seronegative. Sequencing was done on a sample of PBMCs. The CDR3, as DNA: TGTGCCAGCAGTTTACGGCAGGGGGTCTCGAACACTGAAGCTTTCTTT. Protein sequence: CASSLRQGVSNTEAFF.